This T cell receptor beta chain was sequenced for a study of CD8 T cells in ankylosing spondylitis. Whole-study results and caveats: Within ankylosing spondylitis blood, a TCR beta motif made up of roughly eight highly homologous variants appeared to be characteristic.

The germline V gene has CDR1 SGHRS and CDR2 YFSETQ. The CDR3 contains 15 residues. V dropped 4 bases and J dropped 3; count of bases not matched to a gene: 7. This clonotype showed up just a few times. The antigen remains unidentified. Using quantitative 5'-RACE with molecular barcodes, the authors made TCR beta libraries. TCRdb reprocessed the 5' RACE reads via MiXCR and lists one record per CDR3 protein. The table has 100,000 or so distinct CDR3 sequences, roughly 9% seen once; the top ten hold about a third. What was sequenced was blood, either unsorted or a sorted T cell fraction (not recorded which). This TCR came from a male donor with ankylosing spondylitis. This chain connects TRBV5-1 to TRBJ1-5; 7 bases fit TRBD1. CDR3 DNA: TGCGCCAGCAGCCCTGCAGGGGGGGCCAATCAGCCCCAGCATTTT. Encoded protein: CASSPAGGANQPQHF. The full variable domain, completed using reference TRBV5-1 and TRBJ1-5, is KAGVTQTPRYLIKTRGQQVTLSCSPISGHRSVSWYQQTPGQGLQFLFEYFSETQRNKGNFPGRFSGRQFSNSRSEMNVSTLELGDSALYLCASSPAGGANQPQHFGDGTRLSIL.